Below are 11 T cell receptor beta chains sequenced from a single sample in a study of regulatory T cells in long-lasting Graves disease. As for time point: newly diagnosed GD, antithyroid drugs for less than 3 months. The TCR library used RNA extracted from PBMCs. Arm-PCR with iRepertoire HTBI primers amplified the CDR3 regions for these TCR beta libraries. Each CDR3 protein gets one entry after TCRdb re-called the multiplex PCR reads with MiXCR. In the table there are about 540,000 distinct CDR3 sequences, around an eighth of which are singletons. Separately, the same data were catalogued under a study of T cells in Graves' hyperthyroidism and ophthalmopathy.

Sequencing was performed on peripheral blood mononuclear cells (PBMCs), taken at new diagnosis, from a patient treated with antithyroid drugs. The receptors come from a young man with Graves disease.

This clonotype was recorded many times. The V and J genes are TRBV27 and TRBJ2-7; 12 bases fit TRBD1. Germline V CDR1 and CDR2: MNHEY, SMNVEV (reference sequence). The CDR3 has 14 amino acids. V lost 6 bases and J lost 6; bases outside the gene matches: 6. The CDR3 loop is CASRRGQGAGEQYF. CDR3 bases: TGTGCCAGCAGGCGGGGACAGGGGGCCGGCGAGCAGTACTTC.

This clonotype has a count of ten or more. CDR3 nucleotides: TGTGCCAGTAGTTCGACGATCTCGGAAGCTTTCTTT. Translation gives CASSSTISEAFF. This sequence joins TRBV19 and TRBJ1-1; D is undetermined. Trimming removed 5 bases from V and 8 bases from J, with 12 bases in between. Germline V lookup: CDR1 LNHDA, CDR2 SQIVND (reference sequence). CDR3 length equals 12 residues.

This clonotype was seen only a few times. This chain connects TRBV30 to TRBJ2-5; D ambiguous. CDR1 and CDR2 (germline): GTSNPN, SVGIG (reference sequence). The CDR3 has 20 residues. Trimming pared 0 bases from V and 4 bases from J, leaving 30 bases between. The CDR3 here is CAWSVLPTFGSVYRGETQYF. For the CDR3, the DNA is TGTGCCTGGAGTGTACTCCCCACATTCGGCTCCGTCTATCGCGGAGAGACCCAGTACTTC.

This clonotype appeared many times. Written as DNA, the CDR3 is TGCAGTGCTAGAGGAGTATCGAGCTCCTACGAGCAGTACTTC. This sequence encodes CSARGVSSSYEQYF. The chain is built from TRBV20-1 and TRBJ2-7, with D hard to call. This CDR3 is built from 14 residues. The V gene's germline CDR1 is DFQATT and CDR2 SNEGSKA (reference sequence). With 1 base removed from V and 0 bases from J, the gap between germline ends came to 10 bases.

There are many counts of this clonotype. The rearrangement uses TRBV9 and TRBJ1-2, with D perhaps TRBD1 (6 bases). This CDR3 contains 15 residues. Trimming removed 3 bases at V and 2 bases at J, with 14 bases between. Per germline, CDR1 SGDLS and CDR2 YYNGEE. The CDR3 nucleotides read TGTGCCAGCAGCGAAGGTTTACAGGGCAACTATGGCTACACCTTC. This sequence encodes CASSEGLQGNYGYTF.

In its sample, this clonotype was seen a few times. A much larger clonotype is one base distant, so this may be a read error. J is TRBJ2-3 and V is TRBV11-2, with a tentative D call TRBD1 (5 bases). The CDR3 is 12 residues long. Germline CDR1 is SGHAT and CDR2 is FQNNGV. The CDR3 region is CAGSWGPDTQYF. CDR3 bases: TGTGCCGGCAGCTGGGGCCCTGATACGCAGTATTTT.

The genes are TRBV12-3 or TRBV12-4 and TRBJ1-2; TRBD1 agrees at 8 bases. The trim removed 5 bases at V and 1 base at J, leaving 9 bases unmatched. The CDR3 consists of 16 residues. The CDR3 DNA follows: TGTGCCAGCAGTCCGTCAGGGGGCCCTCGTAACTATGGCTACACCTTC. Its translation is CASSPSGGPRNYGYTF.

This clonotype was seen ten or more times. The rearrangement links TRBV18 to TRBJ2-1, with D perhaps matching TRBD2 (5 bases). This CDR3 contains 15 residues. Germline V lookup: CDR1 KGHSH, CDR2 LQKENI. The V end was cut by 3 bases, the J end by 7 bases, with 16 bases between. The CDR3 DNA follows: TGTGCCAGCTCACCCCCTTCGGGAATGGGGAATGAGCAGTTCTTC. Translating it yields CASSPPSGMGNEQFF.

In its sample, this clonotype was seen a few times. V is TRBV2 and J is TRBJ2-7, with D possibly being TRBD2 (6 bases). Trimming took 2 bases from V and 2 from J, leaving 16 bases between them. CDR1 SNHLY and CDR2 FYNNEI come from the germline V gene. The CDR3 spans 16 residues. Here the CDR3 DNA reads TGTGCCAGCAGTGAATATACCGGGAGCCCCACCTACGAGCAGTACTTC. This translates into CASSEYTGSPTYEQYF. Using reference TRBV2 and TRBJ2-7 for the parts outside the CDR3, the full variable domain is EPEVTQTPSHQVTQMGQEVILRCVPISNHLYFYWYRQILGQKVEFLVSFYNNEISEKSEIFDDQFSVERPDGSNFTLKIRSTKLEDSAMYFCASSEYTGSPTYEQYFGPGTRLTVT.

The table lists this clonotype with many counts. V usage is TRBV24-1 and J usage is TRBJ2-2; TRBD2 agrees at 11 bases. This CDR3 has 14 residues. Trimming removed 12 bases from V and 1 base from J; junction bases left unmatched: 3. CDR1 is KGHDR and CDR2 is SFDVKD in the germline V gene. The CDR3 sequence is CAVGTSGNTGELFF. The CDR3 DNA is TGTGCCGTAGGGACTAGCGGGAACACCGGGGAGCTGTTTTTT.

At least ten counts were recorded for this clonotype. The chain has TRBV24-1 and TRBJ1-1, with 9 bases lining up with TRBD1. The germline V gene has CDR1 KGHDR and CDR2 SFDVKD. The CDR3 covers 16 residues. J gave up 3 bases and V 4 bases, and 8 bases lay outside the gene matches. This chain's CDR3 is CATSENSGQGYTEAFF. In DNA, the CDR3 is TGTGCCACCAGTGAAAACTCCGGACAGGGGTACACTGAAGCTTTCTTT.